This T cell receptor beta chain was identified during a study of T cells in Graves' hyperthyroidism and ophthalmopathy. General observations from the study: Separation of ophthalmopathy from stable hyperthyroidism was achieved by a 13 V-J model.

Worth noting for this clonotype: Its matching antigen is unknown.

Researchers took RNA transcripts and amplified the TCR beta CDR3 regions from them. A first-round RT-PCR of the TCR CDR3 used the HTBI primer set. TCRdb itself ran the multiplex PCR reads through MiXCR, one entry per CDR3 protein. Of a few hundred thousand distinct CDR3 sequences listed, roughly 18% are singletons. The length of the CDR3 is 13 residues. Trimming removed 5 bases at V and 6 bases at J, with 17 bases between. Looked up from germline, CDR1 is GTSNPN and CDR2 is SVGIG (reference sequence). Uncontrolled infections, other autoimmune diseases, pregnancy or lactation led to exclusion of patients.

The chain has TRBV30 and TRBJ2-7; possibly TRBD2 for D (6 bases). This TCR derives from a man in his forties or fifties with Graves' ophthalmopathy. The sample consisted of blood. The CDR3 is CAWALARRGEQYF. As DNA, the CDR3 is TGTGCCTGGGCTCTAGCGAGACGCGGCGAGCAGTACTTC.